Given below is one T cell receptor beta chain in context. There is no known antigen for this receptor. Per-nucleotide qualities are absent, and no much larger clonotype sits a single base away. Each collaborating institution followed its own protocols to collect whole blood in K2EDTA tubes. For TCRbeta analysis, collaborators shipped samples as frozen whole blood, isolated PBMCs, or DNA extracted from either of those sample types. This entry comes from a study of blood T cell repertoires in COVID-19 (dated by TCRdb to the early 2020s). Study-wide context: Collaborator samples came from the United States, Italy and Spain and covered acute and convalescent phases of COVID-19. A de-identified subject ID, COVID-19 status, age in years and sex were almost always included in the sample metadata. The repertoires were released in a freely available public database intended as a resource for research on the immune response to SARS-CoV-2. Deeply sampled blood TCRbeta repertoires from subjects exposed to, actively infected with, or recovered from COVID-19 were included in the dataset. Where available, HLA class I and class II types were obtained from metadata supplied by the sample provider rather than from assay-based typing. The material from the prospective study consisted of cDNA or gDNA derived from T cells, B-cell-depleted T cells, or PBMCs. The samples were drawn from two sources: the first 160 participants of the ongoing ImmuneRACE study, and 950 to 1,500 subjects contributed by 6 global collaborators. Summary of the overall study and its limitations: Clinical and demographic metadata were provided uncurated, with the amount varying by source and participant.

The immunoSEQ Assay, a bias-controlled multiplex PCR, was used to amplify TCRbeta CDR3 regions from genomic DNA. Under the source paper's analysis protocol: Nucleated cell counts per sample were estimated from amplification of reference gene primers within the assay. Sequence reads were collapsed and filtered to measure the absolute abundance of every unique TCRbeta CDR3 rearrangement. For each sample, productive Simpson clonality was calculated as the square root of Simpson's diversity index across productive rearrangements. What TCRdb holds here is the immuneACCESS table cut down to in-frame rearrangements. Part of the clones is not present; checked against another copy, under half of the missing clones reflect an unresolved V gene, and the others are unexplained. D and trimming were read from the DNA, whereas the V and J calls and clone size are those reported in that table. The sample table records roughly 100,000 clones; 88% of these occur just once. The ten largest account for 11% of the sample.

For CDR1 and CDR2, the germline V gene lists SGHVS and FNYEAQ. At the junction V is shortened by 4 bases and J by 6 bases; bases outside the gene matches: 3. The CDR3 contains 12 residues, cysteine and phenylalanine counted. The retained sequence is limited to the CDR3, 36 bases, with the frame set at the first base. This TCR was sampled from an older man with acute or convalescent COVID-19. This sequence uses TRBV7-6 and TRBJ2-7; 7 bases in between match TRBD1. Sequencing was carried out using peripheral blood. Read as DNA, the sequence is TGTGCCAGCAGCTCGTACAGGGGCGAGCAGTACTTC. Translated, it reads CASSSYRGEQYF.